This paragraph covers one TCR beta chain sequence. This sample stems from a study of T-cell reconstitution after alpha-beta-depleted transplantation in children. Using unique molecular identifiers, the investigators prepared the TCRbeta library. TCRdb ran MiXCR on the PCR reads and lists one entry per CDR3 protein. Among about 500,000 distinct CDR3 sequences, about 30% were seen once, and the ten largest hold under 3%. This sample comprised PBMCs from the stem cell graft donor, obtained from the stem cell graft. This clonotype was obtained from a human donor who donated a stem cell graft to a child with aplastic anemia.

The CDR3 protein is CASRPFFNRPANYGYTF. CDR3 nucleotides: TGTGCCAGCAGACCATTTTTCAACAGGCCAGCTAACTATGGCTACACCTTC. This chain joins TRBV6-1 and TRBJ1-2, with D tentatively TRBD1 (5 bases). Germline V gene data show CDR1 as MNHNS and CDR2 as SASEGT. Trimming took off 6 bases at V and 0 bases at J, with 20 bases between the two ends. The CDR3 loop spans 17 amino acids.